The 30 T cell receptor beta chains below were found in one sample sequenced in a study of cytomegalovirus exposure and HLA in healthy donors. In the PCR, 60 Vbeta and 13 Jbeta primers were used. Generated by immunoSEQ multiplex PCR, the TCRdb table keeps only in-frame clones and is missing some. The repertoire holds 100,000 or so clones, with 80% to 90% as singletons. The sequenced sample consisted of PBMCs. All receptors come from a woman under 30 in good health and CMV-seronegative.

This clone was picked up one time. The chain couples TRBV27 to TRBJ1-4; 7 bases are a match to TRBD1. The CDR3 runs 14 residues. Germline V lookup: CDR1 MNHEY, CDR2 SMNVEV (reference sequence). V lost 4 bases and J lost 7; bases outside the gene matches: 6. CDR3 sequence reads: CASSSQGDVEKLFF. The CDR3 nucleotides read TGTGCCAGCAGTTCCCAGGGGGACGTTGAAAAACTGTTTTTT.

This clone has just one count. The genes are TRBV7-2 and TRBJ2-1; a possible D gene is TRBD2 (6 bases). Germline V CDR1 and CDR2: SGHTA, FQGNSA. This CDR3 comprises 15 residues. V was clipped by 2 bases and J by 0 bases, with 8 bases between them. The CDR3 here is CASSLSAGSYNEQFF. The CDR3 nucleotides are TGTGCCAGCAGCTTATCAGCGGGCTCCTACAATGAGCAGTTCTTC.

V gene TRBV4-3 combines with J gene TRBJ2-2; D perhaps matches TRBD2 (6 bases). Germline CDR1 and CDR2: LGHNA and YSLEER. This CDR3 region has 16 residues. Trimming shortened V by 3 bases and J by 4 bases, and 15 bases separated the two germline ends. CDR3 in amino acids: CASSHRGGRSTGELFF. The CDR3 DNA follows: TGCGCCAGCAGCCACAGAGGAGGGCGCAGCACCGGGGAGCTGTTTTTT.

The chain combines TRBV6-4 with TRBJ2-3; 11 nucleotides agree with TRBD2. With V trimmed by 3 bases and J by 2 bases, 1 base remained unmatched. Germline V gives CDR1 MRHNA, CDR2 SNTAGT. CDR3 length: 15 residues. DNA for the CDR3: TGTGCCAGCAGTGATAGCGGGAGGGCCACAGATACGCAGTATTTT. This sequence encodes CASSDSGRATDTQYF.

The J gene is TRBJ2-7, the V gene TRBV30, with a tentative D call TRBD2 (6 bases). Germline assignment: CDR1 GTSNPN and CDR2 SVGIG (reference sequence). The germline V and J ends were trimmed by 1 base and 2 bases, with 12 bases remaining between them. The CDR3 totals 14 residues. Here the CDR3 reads CAWSGFREAYEQYF. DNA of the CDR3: TGTGCCTGGAGTGGGTTTAGGGAGGCCTACGAGCAGTACTTC.

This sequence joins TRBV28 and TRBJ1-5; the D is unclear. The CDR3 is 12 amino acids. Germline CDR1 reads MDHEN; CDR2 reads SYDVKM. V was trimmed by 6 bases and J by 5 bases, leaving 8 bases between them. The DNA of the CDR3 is TGTGCCAGCAGGCCGCCGGATCAGCCCCAGCATTTT. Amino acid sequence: CASRPPDQPQHF.

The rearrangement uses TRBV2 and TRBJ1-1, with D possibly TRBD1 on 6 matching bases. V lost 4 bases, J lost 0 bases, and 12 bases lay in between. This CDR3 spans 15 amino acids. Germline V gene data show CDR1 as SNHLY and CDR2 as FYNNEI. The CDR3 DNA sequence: TGTGCCAGCAGTGTCCAGGGGACCTTGAACACTGAAGCTTTCTTT. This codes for CASSVQGTLNTEAFF.

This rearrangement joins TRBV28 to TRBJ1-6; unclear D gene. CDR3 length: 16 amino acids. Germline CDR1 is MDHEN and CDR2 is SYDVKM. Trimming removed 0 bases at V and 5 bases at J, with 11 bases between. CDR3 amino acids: CASSLWPLDNNSPLHF. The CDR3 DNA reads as TGTGCCAGCAGTTTATGGCCGTTAGATAATAATTCACCCCTCCACTTT.

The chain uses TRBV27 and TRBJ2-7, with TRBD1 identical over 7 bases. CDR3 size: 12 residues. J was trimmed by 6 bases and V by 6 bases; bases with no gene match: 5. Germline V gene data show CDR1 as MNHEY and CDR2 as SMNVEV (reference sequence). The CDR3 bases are TGTGCCAGCAGCCAGACAGGGCGCGAGCAGTACTTC. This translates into CASSQTGREQYF.

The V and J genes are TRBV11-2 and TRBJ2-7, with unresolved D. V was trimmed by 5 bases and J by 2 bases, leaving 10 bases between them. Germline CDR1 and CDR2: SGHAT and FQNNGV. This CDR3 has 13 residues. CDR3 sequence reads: CASSPNPTYEQYF. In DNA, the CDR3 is TGTGCCAGCAGCCCTAATCCCACCTACGAGCAGTACTTC.

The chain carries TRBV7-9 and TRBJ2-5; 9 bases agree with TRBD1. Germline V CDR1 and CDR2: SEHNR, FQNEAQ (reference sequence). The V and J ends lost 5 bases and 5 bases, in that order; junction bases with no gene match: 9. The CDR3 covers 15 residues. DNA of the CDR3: TGTGCCAGCAGCCACTTACAGGGGGCGCAGGAGACCCAGTACTTC. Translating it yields CASSHLQGAQETQYF.

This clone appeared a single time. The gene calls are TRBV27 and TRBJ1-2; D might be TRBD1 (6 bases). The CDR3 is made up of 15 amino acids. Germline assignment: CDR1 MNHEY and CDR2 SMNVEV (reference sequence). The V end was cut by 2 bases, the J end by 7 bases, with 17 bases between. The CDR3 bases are TGTGCCAGCAGTTTAACCTCAGTTAAAGGGGGTGGCTACACCTTC. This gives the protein CASSLTSVKGGGYTF.

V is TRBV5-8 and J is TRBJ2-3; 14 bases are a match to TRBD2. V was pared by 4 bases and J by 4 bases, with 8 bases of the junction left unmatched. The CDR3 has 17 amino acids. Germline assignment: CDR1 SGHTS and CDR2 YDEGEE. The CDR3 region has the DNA TGTGCCAGCAGCCGAACGGGACTAGCGGGAGTCGCAGATACGCAGTATTTT. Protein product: CASSRTGLAGVADTQYF.

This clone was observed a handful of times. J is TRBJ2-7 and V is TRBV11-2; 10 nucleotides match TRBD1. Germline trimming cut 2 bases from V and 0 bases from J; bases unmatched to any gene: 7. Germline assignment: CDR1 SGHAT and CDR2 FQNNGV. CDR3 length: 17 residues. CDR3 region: CASSLNHGTGASYEQYF. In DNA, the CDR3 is TGTGCCAGCAGCTTAAACCACGGGACAGGGGCCTCCTACGAGCAGTACTTC.

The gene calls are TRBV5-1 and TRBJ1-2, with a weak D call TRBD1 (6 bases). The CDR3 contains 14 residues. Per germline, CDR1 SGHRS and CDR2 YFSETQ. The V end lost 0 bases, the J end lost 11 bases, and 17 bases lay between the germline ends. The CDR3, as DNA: TGCGCCAGCAGCTTGGAGGGGGGGGAAGCGAAGTACACCTTC. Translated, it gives CASSLEGGEAKYTF.

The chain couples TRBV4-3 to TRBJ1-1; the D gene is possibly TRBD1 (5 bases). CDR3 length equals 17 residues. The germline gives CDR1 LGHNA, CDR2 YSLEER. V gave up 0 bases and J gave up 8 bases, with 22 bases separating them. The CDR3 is CASSQEGLGGTSVEAFF. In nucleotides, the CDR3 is TGCGCCAGCAGCCAAGAGGGGTTGGGGGGTACTAGTGTGGAAGCTTTCTTT.

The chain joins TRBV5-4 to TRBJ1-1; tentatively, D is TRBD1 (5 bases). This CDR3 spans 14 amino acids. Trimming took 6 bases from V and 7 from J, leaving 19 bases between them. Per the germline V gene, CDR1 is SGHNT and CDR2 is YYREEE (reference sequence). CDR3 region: CASTNGGWVDEAFF. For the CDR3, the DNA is TGTGCCAGCACCAATGGGGGGTGGGTCGATGAAGCTTTCTTT. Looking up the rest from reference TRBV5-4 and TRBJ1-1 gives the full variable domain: ETGVTQSPTHLIKTRGQQVTLRCSSQSGHNTVSWYQQALGQGPQFIFQYYREEENGRGNFPPRFSGLQFPNYSSELNVNALELDDSALYLCASTNGGWVDEAFFGQGTRLTVV.

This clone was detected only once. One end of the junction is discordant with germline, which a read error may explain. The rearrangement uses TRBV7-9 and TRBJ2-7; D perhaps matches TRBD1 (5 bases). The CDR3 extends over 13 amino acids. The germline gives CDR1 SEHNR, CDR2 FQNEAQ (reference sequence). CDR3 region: CSSSTGRAYEQYF. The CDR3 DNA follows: TGTTCCAGCAGCACGGGCAGGGCATACGAGCAGTACTTC.

Written as DNA, the CDR3 is TGTGCCAGCGGAGGGTCAGATACGCAGTATTTT. Translation: CASGGSDTQYF. The rearrangement links TRBV5-6 to TRBJ2-3; possibly TRBD2 for D (6 bases). The CDR3 is made up of 11 amino acids. Trimming shortened V by 7 bases and J by 4 bases, and 7 bases separated the two germline ends. Per the germline V gene, CDR1 is SGHDT and CDR2 is YYEEEE.

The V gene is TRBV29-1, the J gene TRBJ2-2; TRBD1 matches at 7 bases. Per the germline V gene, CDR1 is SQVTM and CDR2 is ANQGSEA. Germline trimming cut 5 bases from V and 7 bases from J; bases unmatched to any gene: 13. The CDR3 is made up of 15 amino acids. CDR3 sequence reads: CSVSTGVAVVGELFF. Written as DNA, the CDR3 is TGCAGCGTTAGTACAGGGGTTGCGGTCGTCGGGGAGCTGTTTTTT.

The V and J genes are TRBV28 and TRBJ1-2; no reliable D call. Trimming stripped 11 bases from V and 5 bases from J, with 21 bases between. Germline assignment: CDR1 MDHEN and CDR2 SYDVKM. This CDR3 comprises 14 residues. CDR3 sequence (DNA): TGTGCCGGCATCGTTGGCGGTGGTGGGTATGGCTACACCTTC. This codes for CAGIVGGGGYGYTF.

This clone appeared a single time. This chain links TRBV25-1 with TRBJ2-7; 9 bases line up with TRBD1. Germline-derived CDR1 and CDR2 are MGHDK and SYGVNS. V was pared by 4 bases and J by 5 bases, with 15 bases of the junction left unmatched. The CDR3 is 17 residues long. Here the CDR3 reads CASSGLMSGTGSNEQYF. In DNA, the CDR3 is TGTGCCAGCAGTGGCCTCATGAGTGGGACAGGGAGCAACGAGCAGTACTTC.

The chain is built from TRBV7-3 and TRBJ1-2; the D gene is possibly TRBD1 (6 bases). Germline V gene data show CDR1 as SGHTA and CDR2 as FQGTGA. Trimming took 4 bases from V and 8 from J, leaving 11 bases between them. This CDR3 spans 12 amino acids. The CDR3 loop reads CASSSTGKGYTF. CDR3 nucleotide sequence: TGTGCCAGCAGCTCCACAGGGAAGGGCTACACCTTC.

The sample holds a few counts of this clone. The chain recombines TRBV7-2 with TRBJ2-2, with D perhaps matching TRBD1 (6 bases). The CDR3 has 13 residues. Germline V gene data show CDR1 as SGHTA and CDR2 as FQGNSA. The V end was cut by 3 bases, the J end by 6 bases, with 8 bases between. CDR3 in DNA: TGTGCCAGCAGCTTTGGGGGCCCCGGGGAGCTGTTTTTT. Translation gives CASSFGGPGELFF.

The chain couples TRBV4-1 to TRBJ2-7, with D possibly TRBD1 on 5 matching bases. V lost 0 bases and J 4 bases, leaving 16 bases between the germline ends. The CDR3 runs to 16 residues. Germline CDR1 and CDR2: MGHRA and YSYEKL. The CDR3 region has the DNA TGCGCCAGCAGCCAAGATCCCAGGGTCACTACTTACGAGCAGTACTTC. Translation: CASSQDPRVTTYEQYF.

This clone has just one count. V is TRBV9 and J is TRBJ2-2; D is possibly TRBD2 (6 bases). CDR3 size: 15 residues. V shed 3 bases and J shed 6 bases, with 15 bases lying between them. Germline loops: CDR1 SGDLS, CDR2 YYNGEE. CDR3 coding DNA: TGTGCCAGCAGCGAATGGTCCGGCGGGGCCGGGGAGCTGTTTTTT. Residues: CASSEWSGGAGELFF.

The DNA of the CDR3 is TGCGCCAGCAGCCAAGTTCTGCAGGGCCCTTACTATGGCTACACCTTC. This encodes CASSQVLQGPYYGYTF. The rearrangement joins TRBV4-3 to TRBJ1-2, with D possibly being TRBD1 (5 bases). Germline V gene lookup returns CDR1 LGHNA and CDR2 YSLEER. The V end lost 1 base, the J end lost 3 bases, and 15 bases lay between the germline ends. The CDR3 is 16 amino acids.

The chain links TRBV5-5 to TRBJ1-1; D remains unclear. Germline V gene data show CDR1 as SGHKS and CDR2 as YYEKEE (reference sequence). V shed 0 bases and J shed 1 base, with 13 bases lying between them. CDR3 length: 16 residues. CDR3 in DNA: TGTGCCAGCAGCTTGGCCGGGTCAGATAGGAACACTGAAGCTTTCTTT. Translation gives CASSLAGSDRNTEAFF. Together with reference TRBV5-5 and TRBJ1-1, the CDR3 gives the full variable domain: DAGVTQSPTHLIKTRGQQVTLRCSPISGHKSVSWYQQVLGQGPQFIFQYYEKEERGRGNFPDRFSARQFPNYSSELNVNALLLGDSALYLCASSLAGSDRNTEAFFGQGTRLTVV.

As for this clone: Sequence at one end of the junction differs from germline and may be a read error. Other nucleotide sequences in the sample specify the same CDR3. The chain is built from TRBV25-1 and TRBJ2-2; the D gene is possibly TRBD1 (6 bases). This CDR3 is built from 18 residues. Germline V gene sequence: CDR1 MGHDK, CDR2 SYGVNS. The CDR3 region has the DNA TGTGCCAGCGTGGGAAGGGGGTGGGGACGAAAGAACACTGGGGAGCTGTTTTTT. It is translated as CASVGRGWGRKNTGELFF.

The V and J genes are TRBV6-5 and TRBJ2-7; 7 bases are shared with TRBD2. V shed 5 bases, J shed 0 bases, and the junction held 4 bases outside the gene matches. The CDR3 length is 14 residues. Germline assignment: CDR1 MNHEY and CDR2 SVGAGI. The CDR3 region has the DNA TGTGCCAGCAGTCCTGGGACTACCTCCTACGAGCAGTACTTC. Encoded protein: CASSPGTTSYEQYF.